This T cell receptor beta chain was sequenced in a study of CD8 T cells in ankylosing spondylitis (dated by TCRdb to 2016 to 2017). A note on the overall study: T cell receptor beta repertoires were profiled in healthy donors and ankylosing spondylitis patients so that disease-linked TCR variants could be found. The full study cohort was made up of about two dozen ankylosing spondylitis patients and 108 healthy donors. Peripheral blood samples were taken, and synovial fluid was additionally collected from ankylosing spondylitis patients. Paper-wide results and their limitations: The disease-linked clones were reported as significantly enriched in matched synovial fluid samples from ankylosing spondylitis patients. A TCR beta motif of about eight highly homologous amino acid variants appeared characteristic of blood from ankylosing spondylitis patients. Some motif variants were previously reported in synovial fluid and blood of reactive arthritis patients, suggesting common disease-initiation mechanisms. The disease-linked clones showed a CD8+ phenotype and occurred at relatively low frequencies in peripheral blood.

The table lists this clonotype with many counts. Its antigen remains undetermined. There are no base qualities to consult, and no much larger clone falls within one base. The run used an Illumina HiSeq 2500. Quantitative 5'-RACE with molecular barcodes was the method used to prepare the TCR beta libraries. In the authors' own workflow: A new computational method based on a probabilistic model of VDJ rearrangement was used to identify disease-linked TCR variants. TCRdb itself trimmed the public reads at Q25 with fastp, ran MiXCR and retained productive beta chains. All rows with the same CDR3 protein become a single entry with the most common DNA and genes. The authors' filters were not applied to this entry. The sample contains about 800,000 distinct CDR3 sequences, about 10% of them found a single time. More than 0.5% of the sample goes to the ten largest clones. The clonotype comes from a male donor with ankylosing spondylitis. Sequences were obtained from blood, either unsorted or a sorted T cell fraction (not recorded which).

In nucleotide form, the sequence is TGTGCCAGCAGTTTGGCAGGGCATTATAGCAATCAGCCCCAGCATTTT. Its coded protein is CASSLAGHYSNQPQHF. Here the chain combines TRBV27 and TRBJ1-5; the D gene is possibly TRBD1, with 5 bases matching. From the germline V gene (reference sequence), CDR1 is MNHEY and CDR2 is SMNVEV. V and J lose 3 bases and 0 bases, and a span of 12 bases separates them. Reading from cysteine to phenylalanine, the CDR3 counts 16 amino acids. Of all the DNA, just the CDR3 is kept, 48 bases in frame from base 1.